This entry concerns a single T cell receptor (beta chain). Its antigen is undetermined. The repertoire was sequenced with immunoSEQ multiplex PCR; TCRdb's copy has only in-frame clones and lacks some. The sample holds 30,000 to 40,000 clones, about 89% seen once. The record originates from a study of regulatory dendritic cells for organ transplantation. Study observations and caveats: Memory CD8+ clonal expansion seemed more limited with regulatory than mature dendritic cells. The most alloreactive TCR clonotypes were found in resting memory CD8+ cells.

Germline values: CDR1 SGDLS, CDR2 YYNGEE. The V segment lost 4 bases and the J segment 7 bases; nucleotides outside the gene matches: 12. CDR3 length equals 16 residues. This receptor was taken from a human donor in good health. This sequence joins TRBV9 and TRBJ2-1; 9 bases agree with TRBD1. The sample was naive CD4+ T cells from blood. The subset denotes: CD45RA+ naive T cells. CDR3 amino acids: CASSLHPGTGTNEQFF. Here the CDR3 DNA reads TGTGCCAGCAGCCTACACCCCGGGACAGGGACGAATGAGCAGTTCTTC.